The 5 T cell receptor beta chains below all came from one sample that was sequenced in a study of neurological immune-mediated disorders. In TCRdb, the 5' RACE reads were re-called with MiXCR into one record per CDR3 protein. Of 60,000 to 85,000 distinct CDR3 sequences in the sample, 4% to 6% are singletons; the top ten hold less than 8%. The sequenced sample consisted of PBMCs. These receptors were taken from a young man with multiple sclerosis.

This clonotype showed up many times. CDR3 in amino acids: CASSFDQETQYF. In DNA, the CDR3 is TGTGCCAGCAGCTTCGATCAAGAGACCCAGTACTTC. This chain connects TRBV5-4 to TRBJ2-5; D is uncertain. CDR1 and CDR2 (germline): SGHNT, YYREEE (reference sequence). The CDR3 covers 12 residues. V was trimmed by 2 bases and J by 2 bases, leaving 4 bases between them.

This clonotype turned up a few times. The V and J genes are TRBV7-8 and TRBJ1-6, with D tentatively TRBD1 (6 bases). This CDR3 comprises 15 residues. CDR1 is SGHVS, CDR2 FQNEAQ, per germline. The germline V and J ends were trimmed by 5 bases and 9 bases, with 17 bases remaining between them. CDR3 amino acids: CASSTTGKGVSPLHF. The DNA for the CDR3 is TGTGCCAGCAGCACTACGGGAAAGGGGGTTTCACCCCTCCACTTT. Complete variable domain (other parts from reference TRBV7-8 and TRBJ1-6): GAGVSQSPRYKVAKRGQDVALRCDPISGHVSLFWYQQALGQGPEFLTYFQNEAQLDKSGLPSDRFFAERPEGSVSTLKIQRTQQEDSAVYLCASSTTGKGVSPLHFGNGTRLTVT.

This clonotype occurred many times. V is TRBV5-1 and J is TRBJ2-7, with 16 bases fitting TRBD2. This CDR3 region has 18 residues. V shed 3 bases and J 2 bases; nucleotides not matched to a gene: 8. Germline V gene lookup returns CDR1 SGHRS and CDR2 YFSETQ. CDR3 loop: CASSSGGTSGGATYEQYF. The CDR3 region has the DNA TGCGCCAGCAGCTCCGGCGGGACTAGCGGGGGGGCAACCTACGAGCAGTACTTC.

This clonotype was detected many times. The J gene is TRBJ2-7, the V gene TRBV6-2 or TRBV6-3; TRBD1 agrees at 9 bases. Trimming at V came to 2 bases and at J to 6 bases, leaving 14 bases not matched to a gene. This CDR3 spans 17 amino acids. Germline lookup yields CDR1 MNHEY and CDR2 SVGEGT. The chain's CDR3 is CASSYRLDRGFEGEQYF. CDR3 bases: TGTGCCAGCAGTTACCGACTGGACAGGGGATTTGAAGGCGAGCAGTACTTC.

Ten or more counts support this clonotype. This chain's CDR3 is CASSPGGDTQYF. CDR3 DNA: TGTGCCAGCAGCCCCGGAGGAGATACGCAGTATTTT. This chain links TRBV7-7 with TRBJ2-3, with D maybe TRBD2 (5 bases). The length of the CDR3 is 12 residues. The germline V and J ends were trimmed by 5 bases and 5 bases, with 8 bases remaining between them. Germline CDR1 and CDR2: SSHAT and FNYEAQ (reference sequence).